This T cell receptor beta chain was sequenced during a study of blood T cell repertoires in COVID-19. The table came from immunoSEQ multiplex PCR; TCRdb's copy has only in-frame clones and leaves some out. The table includes about 140,000 clones, about 90% detected once. This clonotype originated in an older woman with acute or convalescent COVID-19. Sequencing input: peripheral blood.

In DNA form, the CDR3 reads TGTGCCAGCTCACCGAACCGTGACAACAAGCAGTACTTC. It specifies CASSPNRDNKQYF. J is TRBJ2-7 and V is TRBV18; no firm D call. Germline V lookup: CDR1 KGHSH, CDR2 LQKENI. The V end was cut by 3 bases, the J end by 8 bases, with 14 bases between. The CDR3 runs 13 residues.